This record concerns one T cell receptor beta chain sequence. The data originate from a study of T cells in localized non-small cell lung cancer. TCRdb's copy holds only in-frame clones and misses some; the assay was immunoSEQ multiplex PCR. This sample has roughly 1,400 clones; 30% to 45% occur once, and the top ten carry approximately 20%. The clonotype originates from a woman aged 35-75 years with stage I squamous cell lung carcinoma. The source material was lung tumor tissue, sampled before any cancer treatment.

This CDR3 is CASSLDSGRQETQYF. CDR3 nucleotide sequence: TGTGCCAGCAGCTTAGATTCGGGGCGGCAAGAGACCCAGTACTTC. The chain employs TRBV11-3 and TRBJ2-5; TRBD1 or TRBD2 may be the D gene (5 bases each). Looked up from germline, CDR1 is SGHNT and CDR2 is YENEEA. CDR3 length: 15 amino acids. V lost 0 bases and J 2 bases, leaving 10 bases between the germline ends.